This paragraph covers one T cell receptor (beta chain) sequence. What it binds is unknown. This CDR3 has 14 residues. CDR1 is ENHRY and CDR2 is SYGVKD in the germline V gene. The trim removed 6 bases at V and 4 bases at J, leaving 7 bases unmatched. This specimen belongs to a study of T-cell memory formation after mild COVID-19. For the study at large: Across donors, TCR clusters were largely donor specific.

Via MiXCR, TCRdb re-called the 5' RACE reads, giving one row per CDR3 protein. The sample has around 250,000 distinct CDR3 sequences, approximately 15% seen once. Study-level points and caveats: Among CD4+ contracting clones, most were CM and EM, and CD8+ ones EMRA.

The chain is built from TRBV10-3 and TRBJ1-1; TRBD1 matches at 8 bases. This receptor was taken from an adult woman who had mild COVID-19 (a few samples of this study predate the infection). Cell type and time point are not known. Sequenced input: PBMCs or a T cell subset sorted from them (not recorded which). The CDR3 loop reads CAISALTGGTEAFF. The CDR3, as DNA: TGTGCCATCAGCGCTTTAACAGGGGGCACTGAAGCTTTCTTT.